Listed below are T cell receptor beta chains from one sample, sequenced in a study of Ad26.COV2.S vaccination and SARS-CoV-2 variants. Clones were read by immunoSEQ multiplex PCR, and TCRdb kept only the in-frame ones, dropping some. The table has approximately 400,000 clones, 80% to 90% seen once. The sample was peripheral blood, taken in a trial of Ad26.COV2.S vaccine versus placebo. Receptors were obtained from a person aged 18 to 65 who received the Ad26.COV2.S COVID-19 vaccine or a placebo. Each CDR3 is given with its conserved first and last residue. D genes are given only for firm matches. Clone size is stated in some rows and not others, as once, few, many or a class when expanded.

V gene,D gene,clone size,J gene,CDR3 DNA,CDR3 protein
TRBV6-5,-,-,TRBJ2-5,TGTGCCAGCAGGACCAGAGAGACCCAGTACTTC,CASRTRETQYF
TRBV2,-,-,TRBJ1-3,TGTGCCAGCAGTGTTTTCGGCAGAACCTCTGGAAACACCATATATTTT,CASSVFGRTSGNTIYF
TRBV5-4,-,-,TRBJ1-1,TGTGCCAGCAATCAGGACCCAAACACTGAAGCTTTCTTT,CASNQDPNTEAFF
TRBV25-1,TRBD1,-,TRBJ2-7,TGTGCCAGCACGAAACGAGGACAGGGGGCAACCGAGCAGTACTTC,CASTKRGQGATEQYF
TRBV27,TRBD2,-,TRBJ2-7,TGTGCCAGCAGTTTGGAAGCGGGAGAGCTCTACGAGCAGTACTTC,CASSLEAGELYEQYF
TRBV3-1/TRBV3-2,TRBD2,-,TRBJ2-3,TGTGCCAGCAGCCATAAGACTAGCGGGGGGTTCCTCACAGATACGCAGTATTTT,CASSHKTSGGFLTDTQYF
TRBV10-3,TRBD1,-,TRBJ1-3,TGTGCCTCTCAGGACAGGGGGACTGGAAACACCATATATTTT,CASQDRGTGNTIYF
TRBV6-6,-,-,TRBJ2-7,TGTGCCAGCCTGAGCTCTGGGGGAGCCATCAGCGAGCAGTACTTC,CASLSSGGAISEQYF
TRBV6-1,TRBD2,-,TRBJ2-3,TGTGCCAGCAGTGAAATGGGACTAGCGGGGCGCACAGATACGCAGTATTTT,CASSEMGLAGRTDTQYF
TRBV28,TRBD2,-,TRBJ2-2,TGTGCCAGCAGTTCCGGACTAGCGGGAGTGACCGGGGAGCTGTTTTTT,CASSSGLAGVTGELFF
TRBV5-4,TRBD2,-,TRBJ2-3,TGTGCCAGCAGCTTGAGTAGCGGGGGGCCTTACACAGATACGCAGTATTTT,CASSLSSGGPYTDTQYF
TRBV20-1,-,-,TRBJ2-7,TGCAGTGCTAGAAGGGGCTACGAGCAGTACTTC,CSARRGYEQYF
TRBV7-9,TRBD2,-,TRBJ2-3,TGTGCCAGCAGCCCTAGCGGTAGCACAGATACGCAGTATTTT,CASSPSGSTDTQYF
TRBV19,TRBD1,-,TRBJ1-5,TGTGCCAGTAGTGGGACAGGGAATCAGCCCCAGCATTTT,CASSGTGNQPQHF
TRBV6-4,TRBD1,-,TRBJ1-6,TGTGCCAGCAGTCGGGGACAGCTAAATTCACCCCTCCACTTT,CASSRGQLNSPLHF
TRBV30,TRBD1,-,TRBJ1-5,TGTGCCTGGAGTGTGCCAGGGGGGCCTAGCAATCAGCCCCAGCATTTT,CAWSVPGGPSNQPQHF
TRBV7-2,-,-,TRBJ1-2,TGTGCCAGCAGCTCCGGACGGAACTATGGCTACACCTTC,CASSSGRNYGYTF
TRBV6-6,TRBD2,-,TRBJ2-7,TGTGCCAGCAGTTTCATAGCGGGAGGGCCGTACGAGCAGTACTTC,CASSFIAGGPYEQYF
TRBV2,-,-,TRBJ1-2,TGTGCCAGCAGTGAGGTCGCTAACTATGGCTACACCTTC,CASSEVANYGYTF
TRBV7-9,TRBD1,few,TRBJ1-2,TGTGCCAGCAGCCTTCCACGACAGGGGTGGAACTATGGCTACACCTTC,CASSLPRQGWNYGYTF
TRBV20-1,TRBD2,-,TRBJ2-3,TGCAGTGCTAGTGGTCTAGCGGAAAGCACAGATACGCAGTATTTT,CSASGLAESTDTQYF
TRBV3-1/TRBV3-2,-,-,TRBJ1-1,TGTGCCAGCAGCCAAGATTTCCGGCAGACGACTGAAGCTTTCTTT,CASSQDFRQTTEAFF
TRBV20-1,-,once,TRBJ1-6,TGCAGTGCTAGTCCCCAGGGGCCCCGCCCAGACCACTTT,CSASPQGPRPDHF
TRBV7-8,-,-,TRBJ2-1,TGTGCCAGCAGCTTCCCCTCGGGTGGGGGAAACAATGAGCAGTTCTTC,CASSFPSGGGNNEQFF
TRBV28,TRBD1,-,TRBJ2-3,TGTGCCAGCAGTTTATTGGGACAGGGGGCGCGGGGAGATACGCAGTATTTT,CASSLLGQGARGDTQYF
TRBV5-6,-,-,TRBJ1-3,TGTGCCAGCAGTTTCTGGGGCTCTGGAAACACCATATATTTT,CASSFWGSGNTIYF
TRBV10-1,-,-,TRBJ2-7,TGCGCCAGCAGTGAGGTGGGGGCACAGGGAACCTACGAGCAGTACTTC,CASSEVGAQGTYEQYF
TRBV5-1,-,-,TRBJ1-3,TGCGCCAGCAGCTTGGCCCTTGGGAGCTCTGGAAACACCATATATTTT,CASSLALGSSGNTIYF
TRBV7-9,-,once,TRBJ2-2,TGTGCCAGCAGCTTAGGGGACACCGGGGAGCTGTTTTTT,CASSLGDTGELFF
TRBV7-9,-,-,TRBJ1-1,TGTGCCAGCAGCCCCCGGGCGGGGCCTGGCACTGAAGCTTTCTTT,CASSPRAGPGTEAFF
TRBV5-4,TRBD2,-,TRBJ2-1,TGTGCCAGCAGCTTGGGCGGAGCGGGGGGAGACAATGAGCAGTTCTTC,CASSLGGAGGDNEQFF
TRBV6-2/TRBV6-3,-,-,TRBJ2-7,TGTGCCAGCAGCCACCGGACAGCCTCCTACGAGCAGTACTTC,CASSHRTASYEQYF
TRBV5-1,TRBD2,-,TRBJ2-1,TGCGCCAGCAGCGGCTGGACTAGAGACTCTTACAATGAGCAGTTCTTC,CASSGWTRDSYNEQFF
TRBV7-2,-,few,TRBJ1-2,TGTGCCAGCAGCTATGACCGCTTGCCCTCGGAACATGGCTACACCTTC,CASSYDRLPSEHGYTF
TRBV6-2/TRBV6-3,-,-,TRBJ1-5,TGTGCCAGCAGTTACTCACGGGGGTTTAATAGCAATCAGCCCCAGCATTTT,CASSYSRGFNSNQPQHF
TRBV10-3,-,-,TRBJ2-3,TGTGCCATCAGTGAGTCGAGGCAGGACACAGATACGCAGTATTTT,CAISESRQDTDTQYF
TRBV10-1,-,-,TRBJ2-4,TGCGCCAGCAGTGAGTTTCCCCGAGGGAACATTCAGTACTTC,CASSEFPRGNIQYF
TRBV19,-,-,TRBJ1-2,TGTGCCAGTAGTATGGTCCCAGATGCCTCATCTAACTATGGCTACACCTTC,CASSMVPDASSNYGYTF
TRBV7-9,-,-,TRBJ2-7,TGTGCCAGCAGCCCCCCAGGGGGGCCCTACGAGCAGTACTTC,CASSPPGGPYEQYF
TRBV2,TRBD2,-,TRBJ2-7,TGTGCCAGCAGTGATCAGGCTAGCGGGTCCTACGAGCAGTACTTC,CASSDQASGSYEQYF
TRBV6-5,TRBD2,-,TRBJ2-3,TGTGCCAGCAGTTACTCTCCGCGGGGGGGCCGAGATACGCAGTATTTT,CASSYSPRGGRDTQYF
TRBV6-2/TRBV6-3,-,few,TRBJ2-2,TGTGCCAGCAGCCCCTTCCCAGGGGTCCCCGGGGAGCTGTTTTTT,CASSPFPGVPGELFF
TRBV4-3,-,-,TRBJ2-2,TGCGCCAGCAGCCAAGACAATGGATGGGCCTACACCGGGGAGCTGTTTTTT,CASSQDNGWAYTGELFF
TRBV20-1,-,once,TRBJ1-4,TGCAGTGCGTTAAGTGAAAAACTGTTTTTT,CSALSEKLFF
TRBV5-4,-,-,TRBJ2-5,TGTGCCAGCAGCTTGGGGGGGTACGGGACCCAGTACTTC,CASSLGGYGTQYF
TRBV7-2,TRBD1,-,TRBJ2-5,TGTGCCAGCAGGGATGGGACAGGGGGCTTGCGGGAGACCCAGTACTTC,CASRDGTGGLRETQYF
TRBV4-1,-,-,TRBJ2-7,TGCGCCAGCAGCCAAGCGGAATCTAACTACGAGCAGTACTTC,CASSQAESNYEQYF
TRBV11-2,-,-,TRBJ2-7,TGTGCCAGCAGCAAAAGTGGGGGTTTCTCCTACGAGCAGTACTTC,CASSKSGGFSYEQYF
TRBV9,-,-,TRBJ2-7,TGTGCCAGCAGCGCGGACATATCCTCCTACGAGCAGTACTTC,CASSADISSYEQYF
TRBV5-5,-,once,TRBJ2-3,TGTGCCAGCAGCTTCACAGGTGGACCTAGCACAGATACGCAGTATTTT,CASSFTGGPSTDTQYF
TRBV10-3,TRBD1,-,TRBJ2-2,TGTGCCAACTCCGGGACAGCGAACACCGGGGAGCTGTTTTTT,CANSGTANTGELFF
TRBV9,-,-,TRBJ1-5,TGTGCCAGCAGCGTAGATGCTTATCAGCCCCAGCATTTT,CASSVDAYQPQHF
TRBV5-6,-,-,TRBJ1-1,TGTGCCAGCAGCTTGGCTCTAGGACGGATGAACACTGAAGCTTTCTTT,CASSLALGRMNTEAFF
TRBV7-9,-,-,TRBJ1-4,TGTGCCAGCAGCTCCCAGGCCGAAAAACTGTTTTTT,CASSSQAEKLFF
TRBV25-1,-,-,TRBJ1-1,TGTGCCAGCAGTGACCCCGGGACACAGAACACTGAAGCTTTCTTT,CASSDPGTQNTEAFF
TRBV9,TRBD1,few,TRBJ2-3,TGTGCCAGCAGCGTAGTACAGGGGGCGAGACCTTTCACAGATACGCAGTATTTT,CASSVVQGARPFTDTQYF
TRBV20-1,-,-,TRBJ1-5,TGCAGTGCTAGTTTTCACCGGGGACGGCAGCCCCAGCATTTT,CSASFHRGRQPQHF
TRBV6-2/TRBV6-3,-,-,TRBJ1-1,TGTGCCAGCAGTAGGACAGACATGAACACTGAAGCTTTCTTT,CASSRTDMNTEAFF
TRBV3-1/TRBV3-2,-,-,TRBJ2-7,TGTGCCAGCAGCCAAGACTGGCGGGCGACCTACGAGCAGTACTTC,CASSQDWRATYEQYF